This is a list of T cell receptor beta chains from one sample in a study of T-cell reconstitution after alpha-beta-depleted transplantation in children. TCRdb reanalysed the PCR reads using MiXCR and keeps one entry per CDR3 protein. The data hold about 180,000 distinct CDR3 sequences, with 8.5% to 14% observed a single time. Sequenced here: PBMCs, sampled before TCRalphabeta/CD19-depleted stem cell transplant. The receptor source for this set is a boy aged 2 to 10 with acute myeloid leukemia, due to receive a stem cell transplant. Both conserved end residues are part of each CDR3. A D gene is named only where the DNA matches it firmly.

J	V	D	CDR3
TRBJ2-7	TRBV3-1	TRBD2	CASSWRLAGGTSYEQYF
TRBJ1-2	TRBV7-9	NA	CASSLAGGLNYGYTF
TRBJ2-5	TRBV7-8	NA	CASSLWGEQTQYF
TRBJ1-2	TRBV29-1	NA	CSVSARGVNYGYTF
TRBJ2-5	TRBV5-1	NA	CASRAGETQYF
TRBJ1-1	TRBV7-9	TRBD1	CASSLATGRGTEAFF
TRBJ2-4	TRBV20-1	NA	CSARDPGQSGDIQYF
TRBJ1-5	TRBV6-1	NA	CASSEIVGQGDQPQHF
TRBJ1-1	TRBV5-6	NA	CASSLSVGLNTEAFF
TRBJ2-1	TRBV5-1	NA	CASRPETGIQFF
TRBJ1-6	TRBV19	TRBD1	CASRRDRGVNSPLHF
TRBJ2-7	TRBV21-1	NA	CAMLQRAYEQYF
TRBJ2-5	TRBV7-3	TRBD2	CASSLNAGGSETQYF
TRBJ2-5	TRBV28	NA	CASSHDIQETQYF
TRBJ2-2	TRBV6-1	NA	CASSEKEMTLLLNTGELFF
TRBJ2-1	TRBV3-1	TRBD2	CASSLSPGLAVYNEQFF
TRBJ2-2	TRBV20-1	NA	CSAREITGELFF
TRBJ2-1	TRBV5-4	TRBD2	CASNPSGLYNEQFF
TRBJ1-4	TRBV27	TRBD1	CASSLQGQGNEKLFF
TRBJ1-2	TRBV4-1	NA	CASSQERGDGYTF
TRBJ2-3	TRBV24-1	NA	CATSDAPGLSSTDTQYF
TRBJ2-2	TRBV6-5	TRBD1	CASSYIGQGELFF
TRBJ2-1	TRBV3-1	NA	CASSRDGGSYNEQFF
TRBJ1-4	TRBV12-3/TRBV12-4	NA	CASRPPGDEKLFF
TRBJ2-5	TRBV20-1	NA	CSARGRSPTGETQYF
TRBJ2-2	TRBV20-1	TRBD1	CSAREPTGGNTGELFF
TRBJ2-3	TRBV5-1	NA	CASGSWGTDTQYF
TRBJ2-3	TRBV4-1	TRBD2	CASTKGGPRAGRYF
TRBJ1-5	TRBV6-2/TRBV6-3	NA	CASSAQARGQPQHF
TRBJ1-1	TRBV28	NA	CASSFLTENTEAFF
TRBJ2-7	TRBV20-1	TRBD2	CSATGLALHEQYF
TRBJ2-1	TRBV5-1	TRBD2	CASSFLLAGGGGNEQFF
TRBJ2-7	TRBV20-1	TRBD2	CSARGLAGSEQYF
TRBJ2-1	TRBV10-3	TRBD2	CAISDTGTSLLYEQFF
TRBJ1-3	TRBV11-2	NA	CASSPSFVGATGNTIYF
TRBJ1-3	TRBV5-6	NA	CASSRGAPNSGNTIYF
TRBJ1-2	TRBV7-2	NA	CASSLRSAGRWNYGYTF
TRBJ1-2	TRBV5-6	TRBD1	CASSLEGQNYGYTF
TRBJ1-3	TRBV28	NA	CASTFGRGRLLRNTIYF
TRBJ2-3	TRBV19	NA	CASSPPRDPDTQYF
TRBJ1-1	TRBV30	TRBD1	CAWTKKRGTVGTVNTEAFF
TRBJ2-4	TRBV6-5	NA	CASRAGGAKNIQYF
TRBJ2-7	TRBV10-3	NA	CAISAVGDPEQYF
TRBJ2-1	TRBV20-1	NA	CSARRGRRHEQFF
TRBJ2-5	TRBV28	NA	CASRLQGEETQYF